This TCR beta chain was profiled in a study of T cells in Graves' hyperthyroidism and ophthalmopathy. The CDR3 has 15 residues. Germline CDR1 and CDR2: SGDLS and YYNGEE. J was trimmed by 7 bases and V by 0 bases; bases with no gene match: 6. TCR beta CDR3 region amplification was performed from RNA transcripts. The TCR CDR3 first-round RT-PCR relied on the HTBI primer set. TCRdb fed the multiplex PCR reads into MiXCR, producing one record per CDR3 protein. The sample carries over 500,000 distinct CDR3 sequences, less than 15% recorded once. The chain is built from TRBV9 and TRBJ2-1; 8 bases align to TRBD2. The sample consisted of blood. The source is a middle-aged woman with Graves' hyperthyroidism. The CDR3 coding sequence is TGTGCCAGCAGCGTAGACGGGAGGGACGTTAATGAGCAGTTCTTC. Its protein is CASSVDGRDVNEQFF.